The entry that follows covers one T cell receptor (beta chain) sequence. Its matching antigen is unknown. This entry comes from a study of T cells after posttransplantation cyclophosphamide. Study outcomes and limitations: Recipient CMV seropositivity and CMV reactivation strongly tracked TRB clonality. Donor CD8+ memory clones often dominated recipient blood repertoires at later times.

The germline gives CDR1 ENHRY, CDR2 SYGVKD. CDR3 size: 18 residues. With 5 bases clipped from V and 1 base from J, the junction kept 16 bases outside the gene matches. Cyclophosphamide on days +3 and +4 followed busulfan-fludarabine conditioning and a marrow graft. Repertoires were generated with immunoSEQ multiplex PCR, while TCRdb's copy carries only in-frame clones and drops some. Of around 3,300 clones listed, about four fifths were seen once; the top ten hold about 8.8%. The sample was PBMCs, taken less than 200 days after allogeneic stem cell transplant with posttransplant cyclophosphamide. This TCR was recovered from a male patient over 55 who received an allogeneic stem cell transplant from a related donor and was CMV-positive. Some T cells may trace back to the graft donor. The genes are TRBV10-3 and TRBJ2-7; TRBD2 matches 8 bases. The CDR3 reads CAISSDSPGGGNSYEQYF. CDR3 sequence (DNA): TGTGCCATCAGTTCGGACAGCCCGGGCGGGGGGAATTCCTACGAGCAGTACTTC.